One sample yielded the 20 T cell receptor beta chains listed below, sequenced in a study of T cells in Graves' hyperthyroidism and ophthalmopathy. RNA transcripts were the template for amplifying TCR beta CDR3 regions. The HTBI set primed first-round TCR CDR3 RT-PCR. TCRdb fed the multiplex PCR reads into MiXCR, producing one record per CDR3 protein. The sample yields roughly 400,000 distinct CDR3 sequences, approximately 14% seen once. The sample consisted of blood. The source of these receptors is a woman between 18 and 30 years old with Graves' hyperthyroidism that later progressed to Graves' ophthalmopathy.

V is TRBV5-1 and J is TRBJ1-1, with unresolved D. V was cut by 6 bases and J by 0 bases, with 12 bases left in between. The germline V gene has CDR1 SGHRS and CDR2 YFSETQ. The CDR3 is made up of 14 amino acids. CDR3 region: CASNPRELNTEAFF. In DNA form, the CDR3 reads TGCGCCAGCAACCCCCGGGAATTGAACACTGAAGCTTTCTTT.

This clonotype was counted only a few times. The V and J genes are TRBV5-5 and TRBJ1-2; D gene unclear. Germline loops: CDR1 SGHKS, CDR2 YYEKEE (reference sequence). V lost 1 base and J 4 bases, leaving 17 bases between the germline ends. The CDR3 consists of 16 residues. The chain's CDR3 is CASSLSSETLIYGYTF. In DNA, the CDR3 is TGTGCCAGCAGCTTGTCTTCAGAGACACTTATCTATGGCTACACCTTC.

This clonotype has ten or more counts. The CDR3 sequence: CAISEWAGTSQFF. The DNA of the CDR3 is TGTGCCATCAGTGAGTGGGCCGGGACTAGCCAGTTCTTC. The V and J genes are TRBV10-3 and TRBJ2-1, with 9 nucleotides matching TRBD2. With V trimmed by 1 base and J by 13 bases, 5 bases remained unmatched. Per the germline V gene, CDR1 is ENHRY and CDR2 is SYGVKD. This CDR3 comprises 13 residues.

As regards this clonotype: A single base separates this from a much larger clone, so it may be a read error. V and J are TRBV25-1 and TRBJ2-6, with D perhaps matching TRBD1 (6 bases). The CDR3 sequence is 15 residues long. Germline assignment: CDR1 MGHDK and CDR2 SYGVNS. The V and J ends lost 4 bases and 0 bases respectively, with 7 bases between them. The CDR3 DNA reads TGTGCCAGCAGTGGGGGACACTCTGGGGCCAACGTCCTGACTTTC. It encodes CASSGGHSGANVLTF.

Here the CDR3 reads CASSDSAGVAGALRDTQYF. For the CDR3, the DNA is TGTGCCAGCAGTGACTCGGCGGGGGTAGCGGGAGCCCTTAGGGATACGCAGTATTTT. The chain carries TRBV6-1 and TRBJ2-3, with 9 nucleotides matching TRBD2. Germline loops: CDR1 MNHNS, CDR2 SASEGT. The junction had 19 bases not matched to a gene; V was cut back by 3 bases and J by 6 bases. This CDR3 comprises 19 residues.

As for this clonotype: This may arise from a read error, as a much more abundant clone is one base away. The chain combines TRBV6-1 with TRBJ2-6, with D hard to call. Germline values: CDR1 MNHNS, CDR2 SASEGT. The CDR3 is 15 residues long. The ends were cut back, 2 bases at V and 2 bases at J, with 7 bases in the middle. CDR3 nucleotide sequence: TGTGCCAGCAGTGAACCCGAGACTGGGGCCAACGTCCTGACTTTC. Protein: CASSEPETGANVLTF.

In this sample, this clonotype turned up a few times. The chain recombines TRBV5-1 with TRBJ2-1; 10 positions match TRBD2. Germline assignment: CDR1 SGHRS and CDR2 YFSETQ. The CDR3 has 15 amino acids. V was pared by 2 bases and J by 5 bases, with 4 bases of the junction left unmatched. The CDR3 is CASSFGTSANNEQFF. The CDR3 DNA sequence: TGCGCCAGCAGCTTCGGGACTAGCGCAAACAATGAGCAGTTCTTC.

This chain connects TRBV24-1 to TRBJ2-5, with unresolved D. CDR1 is KGHDR and CDR2 is SFDVKD in the germline V gene. The V and J ends lost 3 bases and 2 bases respectively, with 12 bases between them. The CDR3 covers 15 residues. In DNA, the CDR3 is TGTGCCACCAGTGATACGACATCTTCACAAGAGACCCAGTACTTC. This translates into CATSDTTSSQETQYF.

This clonotype occurred many times. The V call is TRBV6-2 or TRBV6-3, the J call TRBJ2-7, with TRBD1 matching 11 bases. Germline CDR1 reads MNHEY; CDR2 reads SVGEGT. With V trimmed by 6 bases and J by 2 bases, 6 bases remained unmatched. The CDR3 runs to 15 residues. For the CDR3, the DNA is TGTGCCAGCAGCCGCGGGACAGGGGGTACCTACGAGCAGTACTTC. This gives the protein CASSRGTGGTYEQYF.

The chain joins TRBV2 to TRBJ2-1; the D gene could be TRBD1 or TRBD2 (6 bases each). Germline V gene data show CDR1 as SNHLY and CDR2 as FYNNEI. The V end was cut by 3 bases, the J end by 7 bases, with 13 bases between. CDR3 length: 14 residues. The CDR3 bases are TGTGCCAGCAGTGAGTCGGAGGGGGTGAATGAGCAGTTCTTC. This sequence encodes CASSESEGVNEQFF.

J is TRBJ1-5 and V is TRBV4-1; TRBD1 matches 11 bases. Trimming took 1 base from V and 0 from J; bases not matched to a gene: 14. The V gene's germline CDR1 is MGHRA and CDR2 YSYEKL. The CDR3 covers 21 residues. Written as DNA, the CDR3 is TGCGCCAGCAGCCAAGGAAAGGACAGGGGGCGACTCCTCTATAGCAATCAGCCCCAGCATTTT. Its protein product is CASSQGKDRGRLLYSNQPQHF.

This clonotype was counted only a few times. The chain recombines TRBV28 with TRBJ1-5; 8 bases line up with TRBD1. Trimming took 4 bases from V and 6 from J; bases not matched to a gene: 11. Germline V gene data show CDR1 as MDHEN and CDR2 as SYDVKM. CDR3 length equals 16 residues. The CDR3 DNA reads TGTGCCAGCAGTTCGCAGACAGGGGTGGGAGGTCAGCCCCAGCATTTT. Its protein is CASSSQTGVGGQPQHF.

The chain employs TRBV29-1 and TRBJ2-1; 8 bases fit TRBD2. CDR1 and CDR2 from the germline V gene are SQVTM and ANQGSEA. The CDR3 extends over 14 amino acids. The CDR3 loop reads CNVQGLAGYNEQFF. The CDR3 DNA reads TGCAACGTCCAAGGCCTAGCGGGTTACAATGAGCAGTTCTTC.

The genes are TRBV12-3 or TRBV12-4 and TRBJ1-4; no reliable D call. The V end lost 3 bases, the J end lost 4 bases, and 9 bases lay between the germline ends. The CDR3 is 14 amino acids. The CDR3, as DNA: TGTGCCAGCAGTTTTGGTCAGAATAATGAAAAACTGTTTTTT. Its translation: CASSFGQNNEKLFF.

V and J are TRBV9 and TRBJ2-1, with 8 bases lining up with TRBD2. Germline trimming cut 3 bases from V and 2 bases from J; bases unmatched to any gene: 4. Germline V gene data show CDR1 as SGDLS and CDR2 as YYNGEE. This CDR3 spans 15 amino acids. CDR3 DNA: TGTGCCAGCAGCGCCGGGACTAGACCCTACAATGAGCAGTTCTTC. The encoded protein is CASSAGTRPYNEQFF. Complete variable domain (other parts from reference TRBV9 and TRBJ2-1): DSGVTQTPKHLITATGQRVTLRCSPRSGDLSVYWYQQSLDQGLQFLIQYYNGEERAKGNILERFSAQQFPDLHSELNLSSLELGDSALYFCASSAGTRPYNEQFFGPGTRLTVL.

This clonotype was counted at least ten times. J is TRBJ1-2 and V is TRBV5-8; TRBD1 aligns across 11 bases. The CDR3 totals 15 residues. The V and J ends lost 8 bases and 3 bases, in that order; junction bases with no gene match: 9. Germline lookup yields CDR1 SGHTS and CDR2 YDEGEE. CDR3 nucleotide sequence: TGTGCCAGAACCCGCCGGGACAGGGGGTACTATGGCTACACCTTC. Amino acids: CARTRRDRGYYGYTF.

This clonotype was observed a single time. The chain joins TRBV6-5 to TRBJ2-1; TRBD2 matches 8 bases. Germline assignment: CDR1 MNHEY and CDR2 SVGAGI. The junction had 4 bases not matched to a gene; V was cut back by 2 bases and J by 4 bases. CDR3 length: 15 residues. The CDR3 is CASSYSGSIYNEQFF. The CDR3 DNA is TGTGCCAGCAGTTACAGCGGGAGTATTTACAATGAGCAGTTCTTC.

This clonotype showed up many times. This rearrangement joins TRBV20-1 to TRBJ2-5; D gene uncertain. From germline, CDR1 is DFQATT and CDR2 SNEGSKA (reference sequence). Trimming stripped 1 base from V and 5 bases from J, with 8 bases between. The CDR3 totals 12 residues. Here the CDR3 reads CSARAYEETQYF. CDR3 bases: TGCAGTGCTAGAGCCTACGAGGAGACCCAGTACTTC.

The gene calls are TRBV24-1 and TRBJ2-7; maybe TRBD2 (6 bases). Germline assignment: CDR1 KGHDR and CDR2 SFDVKD. This CDR3 spans 18 amino acids. Trimming left V 4 bases short and J 2 bases short, with 23 bases between. The CDR3 loop reads CATSEWDSVELTTYEQYF. As DNA, the CDR3 is TGTGCCACCAGTGAATGGGACTCAGTTGAACTCACCACCTACGAGCAGTACTTC.

This clonotype has a count of ten or more. The rearrangement links TRBV6-2 or TRBV6-3 to TRBJ2-2; D is possibly TRBD1 (6 bases). Deletions cut 10 bases from V and 4 bases from J, with 10 bases between. Per the germline V gene, CDR1 is MNHEY and CDR2 is SVGEGT. This CDR3 spans 12 amino acids. DNA for the CDR3: TGTGCCACTCCAGGGGTCACCGGGGAGCTGTTTTTT. It specifies CATPGVTGELFF.